The source of this TCR beta chain is a study of blood T cell repertoires in COVID-19. Study-wide context: T cells, B-cell-depleted T cells, or PBMCs supplied cDNA or gDNA.

V dropped 7 bases and J dropped 6; count of bases not matched to a gene: 7. CDR3 length equals 15 residues. In germline, CDR1 is LNHDA, CDR2 SQIVND (reference sequence). The study drew participants aged about 18 to 89 years from approximately 23 US areas. Participant-given clinical history determined each cohort assignment. Original data processing: Reference gene primer amplification gave nucleated cell count estimates. Data came from immunoSEQ multiplex PCR; TCRdb stores just in-frame clones and leaves some out. V and J calls plus clone size are reproduced from that table; the DNA served to infer D and trimming. The table shows roughly 400,000 clones, with over 85% occurring only once.

The sample taken for sequencing was PBMCs or T cells enriched from blood (not recorded which). The chain links TRBV19 to TRBJ1-5; 12 bases are shared with TRBD1. The clonotype originates from a woman between 25 and 40 years old who had recovered from COVID-19. The CDR3 loop reads CASTGTGGVSQPQHF. The CDR3 DNA reads as TGTGCCAGTACCGGGACAGGGGGCGTTAGTCAGCCCCAGCATTTT.